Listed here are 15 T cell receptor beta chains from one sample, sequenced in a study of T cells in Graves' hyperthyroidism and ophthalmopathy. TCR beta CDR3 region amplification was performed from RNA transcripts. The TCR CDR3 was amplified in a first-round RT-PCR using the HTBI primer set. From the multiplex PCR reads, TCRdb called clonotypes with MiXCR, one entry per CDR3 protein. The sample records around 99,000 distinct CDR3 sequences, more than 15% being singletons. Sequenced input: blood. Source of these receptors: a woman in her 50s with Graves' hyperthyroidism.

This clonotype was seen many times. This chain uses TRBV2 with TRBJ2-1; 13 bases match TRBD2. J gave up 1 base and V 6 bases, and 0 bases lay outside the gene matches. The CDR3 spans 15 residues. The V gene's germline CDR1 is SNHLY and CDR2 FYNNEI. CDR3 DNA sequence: TGTGCCAGCAGACTAGCGGGAGGGTCCTACAATGAGCAGTTCTTC. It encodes CASRLAGGSYNEQFF. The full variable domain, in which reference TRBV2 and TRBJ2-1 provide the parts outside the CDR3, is EPEVTQTPSHQVTQMGQEVILRCVPISNHLYFYWYRQILGQKVEFLVSFYNNEISEKSEIFDDQFSVERPDGSNFTLKIRSTKLEDSAMYFCASRLAGGSYNEQFFGPGTRLTVL.

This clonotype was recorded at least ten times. Here the CDR3 DNA reads TGTGCCAGCAGCCCCCGGCCCATACACACAGATACGCAGTATTTT. Protein product: CASSPRPIHTDTQYF. The genes are TRBV9 and TRBJ2-3; D is ambiguous. CDR1 is SGDLS, CDR2 YYNGEE, per germline. The V and J ends lost 4 bases and 2 bases respectively, with 14 bases between them. The CDR3 loop spans 15 amino acids.

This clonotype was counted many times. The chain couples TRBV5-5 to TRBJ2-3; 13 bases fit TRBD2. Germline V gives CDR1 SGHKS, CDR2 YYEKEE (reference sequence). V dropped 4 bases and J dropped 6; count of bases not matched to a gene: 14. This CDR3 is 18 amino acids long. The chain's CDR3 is CASSELVGTSGRADTQYF. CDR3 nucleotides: TGTGCCAGCAGCGAGTTGGTTGGCACTAGCGGGAGGGCGGATACGCAGTATTTT.

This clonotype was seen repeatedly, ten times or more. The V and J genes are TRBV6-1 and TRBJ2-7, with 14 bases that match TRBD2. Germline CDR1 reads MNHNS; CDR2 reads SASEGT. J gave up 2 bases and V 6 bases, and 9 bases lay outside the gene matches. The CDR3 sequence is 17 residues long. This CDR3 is CASRLQGLAGDPYEQYF. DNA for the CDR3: TGTGCCAGCAGACTACAGGGACTAGCGGGAGATCCCTACGAGCAGTACTTC.

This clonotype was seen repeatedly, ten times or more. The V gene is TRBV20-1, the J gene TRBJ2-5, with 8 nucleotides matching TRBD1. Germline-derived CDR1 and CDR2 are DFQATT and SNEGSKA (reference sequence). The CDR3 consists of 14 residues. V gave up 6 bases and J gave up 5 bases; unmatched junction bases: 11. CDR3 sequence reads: CSAWDRSSGETQYF. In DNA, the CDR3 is TGCAGTGCATGGGACAGGTCTTCTGGGGAGACCCAGTACTTC.

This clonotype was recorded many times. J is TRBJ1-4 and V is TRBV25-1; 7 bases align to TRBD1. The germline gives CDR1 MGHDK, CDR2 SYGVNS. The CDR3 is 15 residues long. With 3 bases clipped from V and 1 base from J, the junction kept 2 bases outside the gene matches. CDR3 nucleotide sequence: TGTGCCAGCAGTGAGACAGGGAAAACTAATGAAAAACTGTTTTTT. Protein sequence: CASSETGKTNEKLFF.

CDR3 sequence (DNA): TGTGCCAGCATCAAACCCCGGACAGGGTACACCGGGGAGCTGTTTTTT. This translates into CASIKPRTGYTGELFF. This sequence joins TRBV6-1 and TRBJ2-2; 8 bases are shared with TRBD1. The CDR3 length is 16 residues. Germline V gene lookup returns CDR1 MNHNS and CDR2 SASEGT. V lost 7 bases to trimming and J lost 3 bases; unmatched junction nucleotides: 10.

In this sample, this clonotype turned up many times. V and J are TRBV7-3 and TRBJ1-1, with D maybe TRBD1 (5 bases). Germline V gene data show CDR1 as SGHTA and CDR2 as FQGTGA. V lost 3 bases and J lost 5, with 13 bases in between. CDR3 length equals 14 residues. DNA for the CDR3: TGTGCCAGCAGCTTCCGCGGGGGGGAAACTGAAGCTTTCTTT. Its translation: CASSFRGGETEAFF.

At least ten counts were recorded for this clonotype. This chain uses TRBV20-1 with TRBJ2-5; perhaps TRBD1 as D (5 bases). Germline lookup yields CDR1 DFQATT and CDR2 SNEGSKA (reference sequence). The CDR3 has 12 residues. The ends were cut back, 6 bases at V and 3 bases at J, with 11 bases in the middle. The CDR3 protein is CSATDSEETQYF. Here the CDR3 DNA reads TGCAGTGCCACAGACAGTGAAGAGACCCAGTACTTC.

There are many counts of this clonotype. In DNA form, the CDR3 reads TGCGCCAGCAGGGTCCTGTGGCAGGGCCAATCTGAAGCTTTCTTT. Protein product: CASRVLWQGQSEAFF. This chain joins TRBV5-1 and TRBJ1-1; D is possibly TRBD1 (5 bases). V dropped 5 bases and J dropped 6 bases, with 20 bases sitting between them. The germline gives CDR1 SGHRS, CDR2 YFSETQ. The CDR3 consists of 15 residues. Together with reference TRBV5-1 and TRBJ1-1, the CDR3 gives the full variable domain: KAGVTQTPRYLIKTRGQQVTLSCSPISGHRSVSWYQQTPGQGLQFLFEYFSETQRNKGNFPGRFSGRQFSNSRSEMNVSTLELGDSALYLCASRVLWQGQSEAFFGQGTRLTVV.

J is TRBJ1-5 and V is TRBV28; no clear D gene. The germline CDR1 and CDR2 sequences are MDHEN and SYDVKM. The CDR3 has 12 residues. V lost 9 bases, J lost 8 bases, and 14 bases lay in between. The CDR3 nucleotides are TGTGCCAGTTGGAGAAACTCGGAGCCCCAGCATTTT. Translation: CASWRNSEPQHF.

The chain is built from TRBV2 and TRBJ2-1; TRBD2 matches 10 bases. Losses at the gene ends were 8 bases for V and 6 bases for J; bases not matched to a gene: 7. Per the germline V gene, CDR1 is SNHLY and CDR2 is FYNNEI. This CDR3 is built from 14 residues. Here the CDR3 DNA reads TGTGCCAGCTGCCAAGGACTAGCGGTCAATGAGCAGTTCTTC. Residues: CASCQGLAVNEQFF.

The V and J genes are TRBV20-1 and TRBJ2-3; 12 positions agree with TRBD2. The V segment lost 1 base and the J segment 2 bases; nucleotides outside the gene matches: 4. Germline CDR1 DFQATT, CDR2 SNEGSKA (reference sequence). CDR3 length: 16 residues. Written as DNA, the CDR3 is TGCAGTGCTAGAGCTAGCGGGAGGGACCTCACAGATACGCAGTATTTT. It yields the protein CSARASGRDLTDTQYF.

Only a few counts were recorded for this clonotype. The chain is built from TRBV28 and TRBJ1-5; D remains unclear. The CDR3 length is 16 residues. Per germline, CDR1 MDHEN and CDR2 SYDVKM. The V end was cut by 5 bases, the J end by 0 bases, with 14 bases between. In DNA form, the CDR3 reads TGTGCCAGCAGTCCCCTCGGACTGTATAGCAATCAGCCCCAGCATTTT. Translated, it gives CASSPLGLYSNQPQHF.

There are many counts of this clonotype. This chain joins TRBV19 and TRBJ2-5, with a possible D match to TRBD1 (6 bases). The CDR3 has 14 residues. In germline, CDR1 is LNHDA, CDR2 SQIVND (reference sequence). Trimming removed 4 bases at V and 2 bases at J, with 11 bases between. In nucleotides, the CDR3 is TGTGCCAGTAGTAAGAGACAGGTACAAGAGACCCAGTACTTC. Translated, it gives CASSKRQVQETQYF.